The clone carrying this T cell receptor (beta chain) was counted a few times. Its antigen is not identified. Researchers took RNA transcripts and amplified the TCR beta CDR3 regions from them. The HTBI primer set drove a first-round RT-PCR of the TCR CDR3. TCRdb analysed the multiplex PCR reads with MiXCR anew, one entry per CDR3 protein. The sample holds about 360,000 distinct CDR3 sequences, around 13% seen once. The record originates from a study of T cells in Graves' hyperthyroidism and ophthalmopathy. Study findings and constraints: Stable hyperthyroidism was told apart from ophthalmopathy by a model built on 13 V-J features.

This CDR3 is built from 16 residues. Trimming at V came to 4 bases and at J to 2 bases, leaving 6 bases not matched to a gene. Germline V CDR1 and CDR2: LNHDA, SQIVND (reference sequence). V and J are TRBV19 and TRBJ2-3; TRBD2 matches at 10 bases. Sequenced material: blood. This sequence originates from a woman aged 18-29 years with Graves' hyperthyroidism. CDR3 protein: CASSTGAGGVTDTQYF. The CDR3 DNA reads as TGTGCCAGTAGTACCGGAGCGGGAGGGGTCACAGATACGCAGTATTTT.